The 7 T cell receptor beta chains below all came from one sample that was sequenced in a study of T cell responses to AZD1222 COVID-19 vaccine. Produced via immunoSEQ multiplex PCR; TCRdb's table is partial and in-frame only. The sample shows 75,000 to 95,000 clones, about 91% of them seen only once. The sequenced sample was peripheral blood, obtained 28 days after the second dose of the MenACWY control vaccine. The receptors shown here come from an adult who received the MenACWY meningococcal vaccine as a control.

J is TRBJ1-1 and V is TRBV5-4, with D perhaps TRBD1 (5 bases). Trimming took 0 bases from V and 1 from J, leaving 16 bases between them. Germline V lookup: CDR1 SGHNT, CDR2 YYREEE (reference sequence). The CDR3 spans 17 residues. CDR3 region: CASSLDGRVGANTEAFF. The CDR3 DNA sequence: TGTGCCAGCAGCTTGGATGGAAGGGTAGGGGCGAACACTGAAGCTTTCTTT.

V gene TRBV9 combines with J gene TRBJ2-3; possibly TRBD1 or TRBD2 for D (6 bases each). The V end lost 9 bases, the J end lost 4 bases, and 21 bases lay between the germline ends. Germline assignment: CDR1 SGDLS and CDR2 YYNGEE. The CDR3 totals 15 residues. DNA for the CDR3: TGTGCCATCAACCCGGGGGCTCCCAGAGCAGATACGCAGTATTTT. Protein sequence: CAINPGAPRADTQYF.

Only one count was recorded for this clone. The chain recombines TRBV2 with TRBJ1-1; the D is unclear. V lost 9 bases and J 2 bases, leaving 13 bases between the germline ends. In germline, CDR1 is SNHLY, CDR2 FYNNEI. This CDR3 region has 13 residues. The CDR3 DNA reads TGTGCCAGTCGAACAGAGAGTAACACTGAAGCTTTCTTT. As protein: CASRTESNTEAFF. Full variable domain (rest looked up from reference TRBV2 and TRBJ1-1): EPEVTQTPSHQVTQMGQEVILRCVPISNHLYFYWYRQILGQKVEFLVSFYNNEISEKSEIFDDQFSVERPDGSNFTLKIRSTKLEDSAMYFCASRTESNTEAFFGQGTRLTVV.

V and J are TRBV5-4 and TRBJ2-2; D remains unclear. Per germline, CDR1 SGHNT and CDR2 YYREEE (reference sequence). The V gene lost 1 base and the J gene lost 7 bases, with 8 bases spanning the gap. This CDR3 spans 13 amino acids. This CDR3 is CASSLKVVGELFF. The CDR3, as DNA: TGTGCCAGCAGCTTGAAGGTTGTCGGGGAGCTGTTTTTT.

This rearrangement joins TRBV29-1 to TRBJ1-1, with D uncertain. This CDR3 has 14 residues. Trimming shortened V by 4 bases and J by 1 base, and 13 bases separated the two germline ends. Germline V gene data show CDR1 as SQVTM and CDR2 as ANQGSEA. CDR3 in DNA: TGCAGCGTTGGTGTAAGTTTCGGGAACACTGAAGCTTTCTTT. Translating it yields CSVGVSFGNTEAFF.

The rearrangement uses TRBV29-1 and TRBJ2-2, with D possibly being TRBD1 or TRBD2 (6 bases each). The CDR3 has 15 residues. CDR1 and CDR2 (germline): SQVTM, ANQGSEA. V shed 0 bases and J shed 5 bases, with 13 bases lying between them. The CDR3 sequence: CSVEEGRGRTGELFF. The CDR3 DNA reads TGCAGCGTTGAAGAAGGCCGGGGGCGAACCGGGGAGCTGTTTTTT.

This chain joins TRBV29-1 and TRBJ2-3; D might be TRBD1 (6 bases). The CDR3 has 15 amino acids. The V gene lost 8 bases and the J gene lost 0 bases, with 18 bases spanning the gap. CDR1 is SQVTM, CDR2 ANQGSEA, per germline. Here the CDR3 DNA reads TGCAGCTCCATCACCAGGGGCCAAAGCACAGATACGCAGTATTTT. Its translation: CSSITRGQSTDTQYF.